This is a list of T cell receptor beta chains from one sample in a study of cytomegalovirus exposure and HLA in healthy donors. Sequencing was performed with immunoSEQ multiplex PCR; in TCRdb, only in-frame clones are kept and a portion is missing. Found here are fewer than 200,000 clones, roughly 81% of them singletons; the top ten hold around 2.5%. The specimen was PBMCs. These TCRs come from a man aged 25-40 years in good health and CMV-seropositive. Each CDR3 is given with its conserved first and last residue. The D gene is left open where the match is weak.

TRBJ1-2	NA	14	TRBV7-9	CASSHRHTIGGYTF
TRBJ2-2	NA	15	TRBV5-1	CASSLVGRGGGELFF
TRBJ2-7	NA	12	TRBV6-1	CASSEVGLFEYF
TRBJ2-3	TRBD1	15	TRBV7-2	CASSFGTGESYTQYF
TRBJ1-1	NA	13	TRBV30	CAWSVSGETEAFF
TRBJ2-1	NA	14	TRBV4-3	CASSQGGRVDEQFF
TRBJ2-1	TRBD2	16	TRBV29-1	CSVDGTSGRASNEQFF
TRBJ1-5	NA	14	TRBV6-5	CASGRQAYNQPQHF
TRBJ2-3	NA	15	TRBV18	CASSRSYSSTDTQYF
TRBJ2-2	NA	12	TRBV19	CASSSRAGELFF
TRBJ1-1	TRBD1	17	TRBV7-8	CASSLVPSDRGETEAFF
TRBJ2-2	NA	16	TRBV11-3	CASSYDSALNTGELFF
TRBJ2-5	NA	14	TRBV7-9	CASSITRGQETQYF
TRBJ1-2	NA	17	TRBV19	CASSIWGQRITNYGYTF
TRBJ2-7	NA	13	TRBV6-5	CASSPGTWSEQYF
TRBJ2-5	NA	14	TRBV7-2	CASSPRGRGETQYF
TRBJ1-2	TRBD1	15	TRBV11-2	CASSLTDRGAWGYTF
TRBJ2-1	NA	12	TRBV18	CASSRTGNEQFF
TRBJ2-1	TRBD2	15	TRBV5-1	CASSLGLADWYEQFF
TRBJ1-4	NA	14	TRBV6-5	CASSPRRYNEKLFF
TRBJ1-4	NA	13	TRBV5-6	CASSLVDSGKLFF
TRBJ2-6	NA	17	TRBV11-1	CASSLRQASSGANVLTF
TRBJ2-5	TRBD2	16	TRBV13	CASSLGIAGGPETQYF
TRBJ1-3	TRBD1	14	TRBV5-5	CASSSGTGGNTIYF
TRBJ2-1	NA	15	TRBV29-1	CSVEVQGSLMDEQFF
TRBJ1-6	TRBD1	18	TRBV11-3	CASSARSGTGVYNSPLHF
TRBJ2-3	TRBD2	17	TRBV7-9	CASSLAPGTSGTDTQYF
TRBJ1-2	TRBD1	16	TRBV13	CASSPWDRAAHYGYTF
TRBJ1-2	NA	13	TRBV14	CASSHQKSYGYTF
TRBJ2-5	NA	11	TRBV5-1	CASSLDSAQYF
TRBJ2-7	NA	14	TRBV9	CASSAGDYPVEQYF
TRBJ2-7	NA	16	TRBV7-9	CASSSHFGPGPGEQYF
TRBJ2-7	TRBD2	18	TRBV6-4	CASRERLEERESSYEQYF
TRBJ1-1	NA	12	TRBV5-4	CASSAGNTEAFF
TRBJ2-5	NA	15	TRBV4-1	CASSQDLPGMETQYF
TRBJ2-5	TRBD2	16	TRBV7-7	CASSLRLAGGSETQYF
TRBJ2-7	NA	13	TRBV15	CATSRGLTYEQYF
TRBJ2-3	NA	15	TRBV11-3	CASSGSTAGLDTQYF
NA	TRBD1	14	TRBV6-6	CASARRTGGDEQYF
TRBJ1-4	NA	14	TRBV25-1	CASSPFPGGEKLFF
TRBJ2-1	NA	16	TRBV4-3	CASSQDKSGNYNEQFF
TRBJ2-7	NA	16	TRBV7-2	CASSLALAGPLYEQYF
TRBJ2-2	TRBD1	13	TRBV9	CASSLTGFGELFF
TRBJ2-7	NA	18	TRBV19	CASSTEHVDGATGYEQYF
TRBJ1-1	NA	13	TRBV27	CASSVPGRAEAFF
TRBJ1-2	NA	13	TRBV4-1	CASSEVGRTGYTF
TRBJ2-3	NA	16	TRBV9	CASSVGPLGSTDTQYF
TRBJ2-5	NA	14	TRBV7-7	CASSSSGNQETQYF
TRBJ2-3	NA	13	TRBV11-2	CASSGSHTDTQYF
TRBJ2-1	TRBD2	15	TRBV9	CASSVDASGRDEQFF
TRBJ2-7	TRBD1	13	TRBV29-1	CSVSGQGTYEQYF
TRBJ2-1	NA	10	TRBV20-1	CSASLNEQFF
TRBJ1-3	NA	14	TRBV9	CASNPVSSGNTIYF
TRBJ1-4	NA	12	TRBV7-9	CASSSTVGKLFF
TRBJ1-2	NA	14	TRBV6-1	CASPPPRGLGGYTF
TRBJ1-1	NA	13	TRBV6-5	CASSTRRKGEAFF
TRBJ1-5	NA	14	TRBV5-6	CASSLAGAGQPQHF
TRBJ2-2	TRBD2	15	TRBV7-2	CASSAWGGGTGELFF
TRBJ1-1	NA	15	TRBV4-3	CASSHPLRGDTEAFF
TRBJ2-7	TRBD2	14	TRBV7-9	CASSLGGSAYEQYF